The rows below give T cell receptor beta chains drawn from one sample of a study of identical twins. TCRdb re-called the 5' RACE reads through MiXCR, storing one row per CDR3 protein. Among 1.5 million to 2 million distinct CDR3 sequences, around a third were seen once, and the ten largest hold around 0.3%. The specimen was cord blood. The receptors here all came from a newborn girl in good health. The CDR3 runs from the conserved cysteine through the conserved F or W. Fields, in order: D gene, V gene, clone size, J gene, CDR3 protein, CDR3 DNA. A D gene is named only where the DNA matches it firmly. The size of a clone is reported for some rows only, either as once, few or many, or as a class for expanded clones.

NA	TRBV9	NA	TRBJ2-2	CASSAGNTGELFF	TGTGCCAGCAGTGCAGGGAACACCGGGGAGCTGTTTTTT
TRBD2	TRBV6-1	few	TRBJ2-1	CASRVVAGGFYNEQFF	TGTGCCAGCAGGGTGGTAGCGGGAGGATTCTACAATGAGCAGTTCTTC
TRBD2	TRBV7-2	few	TRBJ2-7	CASSTRLASSYEQYF	TGTGCCAGCAGCACACGACTAGCGAGCTCCTACGAGCAGTACTTC
NA	TRBV29-1	many	TRBJ2-5	CSALGVSGTQYF	TGCAGCGCCCTTGGGGTGTCAGGGACCCAGTACTTC
NA	TRBV29-1	NA	TRBJ2-1	CSVEDLMGFQFF	TGCAGCGTTGAAGATCTAATGGGTTTTCAGTTCTTC
TRBD2	TRBV20-1	NA	TRBJ2-3	CSARDSTSGTDTQYF	TGCAGTGCTAGAGATTCGACTAGCGGCACGGATACGCAGTATTTT
NA	TRBV9	NA	TRBJ2-7	CASSVAGGGSYEQYF	TGTGCCAGCAGCGTAGCTGGGGGAGGAAGTTACGAGCAGTACTTC
NA	TRBV4-2	NA	TRBJ2-5	CASSQDRASETQYF	TGTGCCAGCAGCCAAGATCGTGCCTCAGAGACCCAGTACTTC
NA	TRBV5-1	NA	TRBJ2-7	CASSLGLQLYEQYF	TGCGCCAGCAGCTTGGGACTTCAGCTCTACGAGCAGTACTTC
NA	TRBV7-2	NA	TRBJ1-5	CASSTLQGQPQHF	TGTGCCAGCAGCACACTACAGGGTCAGCCCCAGCATTTT
TRBD1	TRBV4-1	many	TRBJ1-2	CASSQDDRGYGYTF	TGCGCCAGCAGCCAAGATGACAGGGGGTATGGCTACACCTTC
NA	TRBV9	once	TRBJ2-6	CASSVASGSGANVLTF	TGTGCCAGCAGCGTAGCTTCGGGATCTGGGGCCAACGTCCTGACTTTC
NA	TRBV6-2/TRBV6-3	NA	TRBJ1-1	CASTYGGSNTEAFF	TGTGCCAGCACCTATGGAGGGTCGAACACTGAAGCTTTCTTT
NA	TRBV4-1	NA	TRBJ1-1	CASSQGETREAFF	TGCGCCAGCAGCCAAGGGGAAACCCGTGAAGCTTTCTTT
NA	TRBV6-1	NA	TRBJ2-7	CASSMMTLGGEQYF	TGTGCCAGCAGTATGATGACCCTGGGGGGCGAGCAGTACTTC
TRBD2	TRBV7-9	few	TRBJ2-7	CASSYIAGERHNEQYF	TGTGCCAGCAGTTATATAGCGGGAGAGAGACACAATGAGCAGTACTTC
NA	TRBV12-3/TRBV12-4	NA	TRBJ2-3	CASSRPQSGRSTDTQYF	TGTGCCAGCAGTCGCCCTCAAAGCGGGCGTAGCACAGATACGCAGTATTTT
TRBD2	TRBV9	few	TRBJ2-3	CASSAGGLFTDTQYF	TGTGCCAGCAGCGCGGGGGGGCTCTTCACAGATACGCAGTATTTT
TRBD2	TRBV12-3/TRBV12-4	few	TRBJ2-5	CASSPRAGGQETQYF	TGTGCCAGCAGTCCCCGGGCGGGGGGACAAGAGACCCAGTACTTC
NA	TRBV28	many	TRBJ2-1	CASSRVNEQFF	TGTGCCAGCAGCAGGGTTAATGAGCAGTTCTTC
NA	TRBV2	NA	TRBJ1-1	CASIAREGNSEAFF	TGTGCCAGCATCGCCCGGGAAGGGAACTCTGAAGCTTTCTTT
NA	TRBV3-1	NA	TRBJ2-7	CASSQGFGTKQYEQYF	TGTGCCAGCAGCCAAGGGTTTGGGACCAAACAATACGAGCAGTACTTC
TRBD2	TRBV20-1	few	TRBJ2-7	CSASRTSGGLYEQYF	TGCAGTGCTAGTCGGACTAGCGGGGGGTTATACGAGCAGTACTTC
NA	TRBV28	NA	TRBJ2-7	CASNALDRRSYGQYF	TGTGCCAGCAACGCCCTGGACAGACGCTCCTACGGGCAGTACTTC
NA	TRBV25-1	NA	TRBJ2-5	CASSESGGRETQYF	TGTGCCAGCAGTGAATCTGGGGGCAGGGAGACCCAGTACTTC
NA	TRBV28	NA	TRBJ1-2	CASRNPRRGKGYVGYTF	TGTGCCAGCAGAAACCCCCGCCGGGGGAAGGGCTATGTTGGCTACACCTTC
TRBD2	TRBV20-1	NA	TRBJ2-5	CSARGLLAGGEQYF	TGCAGTGCTAGGGGTTTACTAGCGGGCGGTGAGCAGTACTTC
TRBD2	TRBV12-3/TRBV12-4	few	TRBJ2-7	CASSFASGRGEQYF	TGTGCCAGCAGTTTTGCTAGCGGGAGAGGTGAGCAGTACTTC
TRBD2	TRBV20-1	NA	TRBJ2-7	CSAQSGRASYEQYF	TGCAGTGCTCAGAGCGGGAGGGCCAGCTACGAGCAGTACTTC
NA	TRBV4-1	NA	TRBJ2-1	CASSQGFGMSSYNEQFF	TGCGCCAGCAGCCAAGGGTTCGGGATGAGCTCCTACAATGAGCAGTTCTTC
NA	TRBV6-4	NA	TRBJ1-2	CATRDSGAGGYTF	TGTGCCACCAGGGACTCTGGGGCAGGTGGCTACACCTTC
NA	TRBV20-1	NA	TRBJ2-3	CSARDLTGSYVDTDTQYF	TGCAGTGCTAGAGACCTAACCGGCTCCTACGTGGACACAGATACGCAGTATTTT